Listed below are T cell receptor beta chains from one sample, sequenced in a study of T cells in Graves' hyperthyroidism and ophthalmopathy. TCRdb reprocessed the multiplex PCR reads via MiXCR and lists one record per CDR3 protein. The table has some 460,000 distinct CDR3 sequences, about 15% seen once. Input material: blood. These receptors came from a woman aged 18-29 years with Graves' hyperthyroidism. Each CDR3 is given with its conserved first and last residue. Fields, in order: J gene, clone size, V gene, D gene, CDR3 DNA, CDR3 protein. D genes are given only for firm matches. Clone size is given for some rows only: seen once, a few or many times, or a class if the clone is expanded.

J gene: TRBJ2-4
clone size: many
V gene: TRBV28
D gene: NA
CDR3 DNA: TGTGCCAGCAGGGGTCCTGGGGCCAAAAACATTCAGTACTTC
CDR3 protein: CASRGPGAKNIQYF

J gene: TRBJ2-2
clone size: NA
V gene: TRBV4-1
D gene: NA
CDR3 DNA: TGCGCCAGCAACCGGGACGGCACCGGGGAGCTGTTTTTT
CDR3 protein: CASNRDGTGELFF

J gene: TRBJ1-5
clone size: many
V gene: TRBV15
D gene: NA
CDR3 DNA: TGTGCCACCAGCAGAGATCCGGCGGCTACCAATCAGCCCCAGCATTTT
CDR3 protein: CATSRDPAATNQPQHF

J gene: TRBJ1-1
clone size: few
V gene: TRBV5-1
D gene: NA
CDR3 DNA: TGCGCCAGCAGCTGGAATAAGGGAGGCGAAGCTTTCTTT
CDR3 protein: CASSWNKGGEAFF

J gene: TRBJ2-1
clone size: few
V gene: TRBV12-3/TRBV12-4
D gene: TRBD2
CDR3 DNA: TGTGCCAGCAGAACACGGGGCATTGGGAGGGTGTTCTTC
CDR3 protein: CASRTRGIGRVFF

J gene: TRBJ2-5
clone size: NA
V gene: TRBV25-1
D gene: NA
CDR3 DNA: TGTGCCAGCAGTGAATTAGGAACGACCCAGTACTTC
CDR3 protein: CASSELGTTQYF

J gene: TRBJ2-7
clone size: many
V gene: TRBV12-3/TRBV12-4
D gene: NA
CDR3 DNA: TGTGCCAGCAGCTTAGCGGACTCGGGGCAGTACTTC
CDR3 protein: CASSLADSGQYF

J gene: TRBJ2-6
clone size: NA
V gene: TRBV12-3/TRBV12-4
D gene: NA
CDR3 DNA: TGTGCCAGCAGGCCTAGTACTGGGGCCAACGTCCTGACTTTC
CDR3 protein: CASRPSTGANVLTF

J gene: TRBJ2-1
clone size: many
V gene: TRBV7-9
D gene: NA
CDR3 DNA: TGTGCCAGCAGCCTACGGACAGTCGCGACAGCCAATGAGCAGTTCTTC
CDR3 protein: CASSLRTVATANEQFF

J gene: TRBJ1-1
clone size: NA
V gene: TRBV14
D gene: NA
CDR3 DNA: TGTGCCAGCAGCCAAGAGGGGGGATCATGGATGAGGAACACTGAAGCTTTCTTT
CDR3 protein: CASSQEGGSWMRNTEAFF

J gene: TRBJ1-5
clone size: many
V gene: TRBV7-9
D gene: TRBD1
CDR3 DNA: TGTGCCAGCAGTCGAGGGGGCGGTCAGCCCCAGCATTTT
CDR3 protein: CASSRGGGQPQHF

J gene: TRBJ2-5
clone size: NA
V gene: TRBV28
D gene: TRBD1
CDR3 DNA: TGTGCCAGCAGTTTTCTCTACAAATCCCGGGACAGGGAATTGGAAGAGACCCAGTACTTC
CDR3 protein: CASSFLYKSRDRELEETQYF

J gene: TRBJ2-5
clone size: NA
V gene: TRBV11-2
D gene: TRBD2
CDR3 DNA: TGTGCCAGCAGCCAACCCGGGACTAGCGGGGGGGCGGGAGAGACCCAGTACTTC
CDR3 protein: CASSQPGTSGGAGETQYF

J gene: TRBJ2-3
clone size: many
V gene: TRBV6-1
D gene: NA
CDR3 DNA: TGTGCCAGCAGTCCCCTCGGCAGACGAGGCGCAGATACGCAGTATTTT
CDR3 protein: CASSPLGRRGADTQYF

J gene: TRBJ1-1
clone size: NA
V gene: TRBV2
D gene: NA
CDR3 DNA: TGTGCCAGCAGTGAACAACCACAGTCGAACACTGAAGCTTTCTTT
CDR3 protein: CASSEQPQSNTEAFF

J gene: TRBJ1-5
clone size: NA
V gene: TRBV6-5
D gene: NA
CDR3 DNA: TGTGCCAGCAATTCGAGGGATCAGCCCCAGCATTTT
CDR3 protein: CASNSRDQPQHF

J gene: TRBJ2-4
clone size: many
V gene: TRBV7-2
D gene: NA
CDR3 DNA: TGTGCCAGCAGCGCCTGGACAGCCCTAGCCAAAAACATTCAGTACTTC
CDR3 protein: CASSAWTALAKNIQYF

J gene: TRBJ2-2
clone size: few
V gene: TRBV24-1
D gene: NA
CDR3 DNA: TGTGCCACCAGTGATATCCGTACCGGGGAGCTGTTTTTT
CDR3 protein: CATSDIRTGELFF

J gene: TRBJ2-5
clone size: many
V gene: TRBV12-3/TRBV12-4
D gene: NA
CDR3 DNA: TGTGCCAGCAGTAGGACTAGACAGGGGGAGACCCAGTACTTC
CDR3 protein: CASSRTRQGETQYF

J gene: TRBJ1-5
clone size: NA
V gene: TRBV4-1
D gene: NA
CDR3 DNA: TGCGCCAGCAGCCAAGGACAGGCTAGCAATCAGCCCCAGCATTTT
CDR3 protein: CASSQGQASNQPQHF

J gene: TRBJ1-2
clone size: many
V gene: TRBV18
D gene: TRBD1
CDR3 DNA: TGTGCCAGCTCCCCCCCGGACAGGGACCTCTATGGCTACACCTTC
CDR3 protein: CASSPPDRDLYGYTF

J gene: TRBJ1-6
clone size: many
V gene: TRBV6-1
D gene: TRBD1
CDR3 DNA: TGTGCCAGCAGCTCCCAGGGGACAGCGAATAATTCACCCCTCCACTTT
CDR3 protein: CASSSQGTANNSPLHF

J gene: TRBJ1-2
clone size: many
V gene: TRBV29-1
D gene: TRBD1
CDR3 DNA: TGCAGCGTTGAGGACAGGATGTATGGCTACACCTTC
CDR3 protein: CSVEDRMYGYTF

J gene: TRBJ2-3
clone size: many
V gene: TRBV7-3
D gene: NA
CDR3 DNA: TGTGCCAGCAGCTTAATACCGGGCTTAGATACGCAGTATTTT
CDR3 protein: CASSLIPGLDTQYF

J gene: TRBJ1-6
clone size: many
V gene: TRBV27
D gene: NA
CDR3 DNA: TGTGCCAGCAGTCCGACTCCGACGGCCAATTCACCCCTCCACTTT
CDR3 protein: CASSPTPTANSPLHF

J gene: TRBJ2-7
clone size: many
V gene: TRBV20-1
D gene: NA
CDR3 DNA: TGCAGTGCTAGAGTTGTGGGTAGCTACGAGCAGTACTTC
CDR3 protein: CSARVVGSYEQYF

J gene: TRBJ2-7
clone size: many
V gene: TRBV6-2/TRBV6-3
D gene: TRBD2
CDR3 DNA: TGTGCCAGCAGTTACTCGGCTAGCGGCTACACCTACGAGCAGTACTTC
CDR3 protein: CASSYSASGYTYEQYF

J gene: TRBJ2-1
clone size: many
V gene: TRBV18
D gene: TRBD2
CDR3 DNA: TGTGCCAGCTCACCAATGACCGGGGGGGCCTCCTACAATGAGCAGTTCTTC
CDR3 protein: CASSPMTGGASYNEQFF

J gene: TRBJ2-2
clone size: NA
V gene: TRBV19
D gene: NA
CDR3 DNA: TGTGCCAGTAGTTTCGGGTCCGAAACCGGGGAGCTGTTTTTT
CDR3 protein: CASSFGSETGELFF

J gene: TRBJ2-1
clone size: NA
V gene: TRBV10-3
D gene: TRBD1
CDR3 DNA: TGTGCCAGAGCGGACAGGGCGGAGGGTGAGCAGTTCTTC
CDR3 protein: CARADRAEGEQFF

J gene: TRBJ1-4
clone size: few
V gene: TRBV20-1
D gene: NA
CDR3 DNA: TGCAGTGCTAGTACAACGACGGGGGCGGAACTGTTTTTT
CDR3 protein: CSASTTTGAELFF

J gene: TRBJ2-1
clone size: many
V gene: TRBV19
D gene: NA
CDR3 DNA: TGTGCCGGAAGGGGGAATTGGTACAATGAGCAGTTCTTC
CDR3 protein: CAGRGNWYNEQFF

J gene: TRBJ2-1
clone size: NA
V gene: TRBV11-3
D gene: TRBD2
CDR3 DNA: TGTGCCAGCAGGGGTAGACTAGCGGGAGCCCCATACAATGAGCAGTTCTTC
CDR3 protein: CASRGRLAGAPYNEQFF

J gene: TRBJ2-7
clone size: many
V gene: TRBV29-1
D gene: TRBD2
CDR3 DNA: TGCAGCGTTTATACTAGCGGGTTCCGCTCCTACGAGCAGTACTTC
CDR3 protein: CSVYTSGFRSYEQYF

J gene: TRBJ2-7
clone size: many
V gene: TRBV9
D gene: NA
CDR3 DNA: TGTGCCAGCAGTCAAGGAGTGGGGGCAGCCTCCTACGAGCAGTACTTC
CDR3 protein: CASSQGVGAASYEQYF

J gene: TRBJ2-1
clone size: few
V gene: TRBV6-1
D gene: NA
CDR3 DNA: TGTGCCAGCAGGCTCGGTAGGACAAGCTCCTACAATGAGCAGTTCTTC
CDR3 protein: CASRLGRTSSYNEQFF

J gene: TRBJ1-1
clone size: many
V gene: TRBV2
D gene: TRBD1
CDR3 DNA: TGTGCCAGCAGTCCGAAATTTGGCGACAGGGCGAATGCTTTCTTT
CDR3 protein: CASSPKFGDRANAFF

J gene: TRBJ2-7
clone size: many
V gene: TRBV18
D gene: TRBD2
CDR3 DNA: TGTGCCAGCTCACCAGACCGCGGGGGAGGCCTACGAGAGCAGTACTTC
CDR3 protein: CASSPDRGGGLREQYF

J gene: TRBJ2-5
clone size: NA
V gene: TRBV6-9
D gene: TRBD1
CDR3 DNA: TGTGCCAGCAGTTACTCGAACAGGGGGCAAGAGACCCAGTACTTC
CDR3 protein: CASSYSNRGQETQYF

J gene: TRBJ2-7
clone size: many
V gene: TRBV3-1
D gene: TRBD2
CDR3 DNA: TGTGCCAGCAGCCGGGCGGGGGGCTTCTACGAGCAGTACTTC
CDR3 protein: CASSRAGGFYEQYF

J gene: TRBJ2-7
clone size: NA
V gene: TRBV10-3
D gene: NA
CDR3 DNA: TGTGCCATCGGGGGGACTCGTCTCTACGAGCAGTACTTC
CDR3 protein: CAIGGTRLYEQYF

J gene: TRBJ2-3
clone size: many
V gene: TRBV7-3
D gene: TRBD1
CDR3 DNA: TGTGCCAGCAGCTTTCTCGCTCCGGGACAGGGTATGACAGATACGCAGTATTTT
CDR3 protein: CASSFLAPGQGMTDTQYF

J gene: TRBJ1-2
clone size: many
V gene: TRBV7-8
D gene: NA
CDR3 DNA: TGTGCCAGCAGCCGAGGGCGAGGATTCAACTATGGCTACACCTTC
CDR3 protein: CASSRGRGFNYGYTF

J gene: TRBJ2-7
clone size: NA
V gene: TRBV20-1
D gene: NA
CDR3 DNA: TGCAGTGCAACTAGCTTGGTGGACGAGCAGTACTTC
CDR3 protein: CSATSLVDEQYF

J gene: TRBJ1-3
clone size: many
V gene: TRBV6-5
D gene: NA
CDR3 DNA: TGTGCCAGCAGTTACTCGGGCACCACACGCTCTGGAAACACCATATATTTT
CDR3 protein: CASSYSGTTRSGNTIYF

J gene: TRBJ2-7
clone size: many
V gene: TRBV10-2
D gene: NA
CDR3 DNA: TGCGCCAGCAGTGAGGACAGCTCCTACGAGCAGTACTTC
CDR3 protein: CASSEDSSYEQYF

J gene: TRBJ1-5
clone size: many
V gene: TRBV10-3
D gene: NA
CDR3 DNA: TGTGCCATCAGTGATGCAGTTAGCAATCAGCCCCAGCATTTT
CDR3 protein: CAISDAVSNQPQHF

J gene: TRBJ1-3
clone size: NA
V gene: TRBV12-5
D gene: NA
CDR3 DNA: TGTGCTAGTGGTTTCCGAGGGGCTGGAAACACCATATATTTT
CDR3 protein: CASGFRGAGNTIYF